The source of this T cell receptor (beta chain) is a study of cytomegalovirus exposure and HLA in healthy donors. The CDR3 is made up of 15 amino acids. Trimming removed 3 bases from V and 8 bases from J, with 16 bases in between. CDR1 is KGHSH, CDR2 LQKENI, per germline. The primer mix had 60 Vbeta and 13 Jbeta primers. TCRdb keeps only in-frame clones here, not all; method: immunoSEQ multiplex PCR. The table lists 150,000 to 200,000 clones, 65% to 85% of them singletons. Sequencing input: PBMCs. The source is a girl aged 10 to 17 in good health and CMV-seropositive. The chain uses TRBV18 and TRBJ1-4, with D possibly being TRBD1 (6 bases). CDR3 nucleotide sequence: TGTGCCAGCTCACCCCGGGAGGGGGGCTGGGAAAAACTGTTTTTT. It yields the protein CASSPREGGWEKLFF.